What follows is one T cell receptor beta chain and its context. What this receptor recognizes is not known. No base quality values were provided; no much bigger clone lies one nucleotide off. The data originate from a study of blood T cells in healthy people across ages (dated by TCRdb to 2013 to 2016). Notes on the research overall: In model experiments, template switching captured about one uniquely barcoded TCR beta cDNA molecule for every two T cells. To track age-related changes in TCR beta repertoire diversity, the study relied on deep sequencing normalized with unique cDNA molecular identifiers. Four age groups were formed from the donors: young (average approximately 16 years), middle-aged (around 39), aged (about 62) and long-lived (roughly 81). To avoid experimental bias, donors of different ages were spread randomly across the sequencing lanes. Two additional independent replicas of 1 million unique cDNA reads from the same blood draw were analyzed for two donors (one aged 18 to 30 and one aged 80 or older). Results and caveats for the whole study, not just this receptor: Compared with the aged group, the long-lived group had more naive CD4+ T cells, fewer expanded clones and increased TCR diversity, suggesting age selection. There was a strong correlation between observed TCR beta diversity and the percentage of naive T cells measured by flow cytometry. Estimates of total diversity based on one million sequenced T cells were regarded as lower bounds and as underestimates. As age increased, observed TCR beta diversity per million T cells dropped in a roughly linear way, and a significant reduction was already evident by age 40. The CMV infection status of donors was not known, potentially confounding age-related changes in expanded clonotypes. Bulk unsorted PBMC profiling prevented conclusive comparison of naive and antigen-experienced compartments.

Libraries were prepared through 5' RACE. The sequencer was an Illumina HiSeq 2500. A second PCR of roughly 7 to 11 cycles was performed with a sample-barcoded 5' primer and a J-beta primer mix. A unique molecular identifier was introduced onto each TCR beta cDNA molecule by a template-switch 5' adaptor carrying 12 random nucleotides. Each sample yielded at least 3 million CDR3-containing paired-end reads. All of the RNA was converted into first-strand cDNA using the Mint cDNA synthesis kit, with a TRBC-specific oligonucleotide serving as the primer. Following uracil-DNA glycosylase treatment, a first 18-cycle PCR with universal primers M1SS and BC2_uni_R was performed on all cDNA. The paper's processing steps were these. For normalization, 1 million high-quality reads, each with a distinct molecular identifier, were randomly selected from each sample. Instead of being binned into consensus sequences, reads that shared molecular identifiers were thrown out. CDR3 identification, clonotype clustering and error correction used MiTCR with a Q25 quality threshold and the strictest error-elimination algorithm. Lower-bound total TCR beta diversity was estimated with a nonparametric unseen species model using Euler transformation. TCRdb reworked the public reads: Q25 trimming with fastp, MiXCR clone assembly, productive beta chains retained. Rows with one shared CDR3 protein collapse into an entry with the most common genes and DNA. TCRdb, not the authors, supplied the V and J calls. The sample data list about a million distinct CDR3 sequences, and about 51% of these were observed just once. The ten most abundant clones make up around 21% of the sample.

Donors were a few dozen systemically healthy Caucasian individuals from Russia aged roughly 6 to 90 years. About 9.6 milliliters of peripheral blood were collected from each donor into EDTA-treated Vacutainer tubes. Ficoll-Paque density-gradient centrifugation was used to isolate PBMCs, with at least 6.5 million per sample. Trizol reagent was used to extract total RNA from the PBMCs, yielding at least 5.5 micrograms per sample. For every donor, flow cytometry on a PBMC aliquot measured the percentage of naive CD45RAhigh/CD27high T cells. The CDR3 starts with the cysteine, ends with the phenylalanine, and has 15 residues. The kept DNA is CDR3 alone, 45 bases in frame from the first base. V loses 5 bases, J loses 2 bases, and the germline ends lie 16 bases apart. Via the germline V gene (reference sequence), CDR1 is PRHDT and CDR2 FYEKMQ.

The sample consisted of blood. The receptor was derived from a woman aged 55-75 years in good health. Recombination linked TRBV13 to TRBJ2-7; perhaps TRBD2 is the D gene, with 6 bases matching. The CDR3 region: CASSARLDQTYEQYF. The bases read TGTGCCAGCAGCGCCCGACTAGACCAAACCTACGAGCAGTACTTC.